The 25 T cell receptor beta chains below all came from one sample that was sequenced in a study. TCRdb called the 5' RACE reads again in MiXCR, with one record for every CDR3 protein. The sample carries 45,000 to 70,000 distinct CDR3 sequences, around 26% recorded once. Specimen: tumor-infiltrating memory CD4+ T cells sorted from the breast tumor. Subset specified: memory CD4+ T cells, CD4+CD45RO+CD25-. The receptors were sampled from a female donor with breast cancer.

The chain combines TRBV28 with TRBJ2-7; 7 bases line up with TRBD1. V lost 10 bases, J lost 9 bases, and 12 bases stayed unmatched. The CDR3 runs to 12 residues. CDR1 MDHEN and CDR2 SYDVKM come from the germline V gene. The chain's CDR3 is CATDREGLGQYF. CDR3 DNA: TGTGCCACAGACAGGGAAGGTCTCGGGCAGTACTTC.

This clonotype was counted ten times or more. The chain uses TRBV6-5 and TRBJ1-6; tentative D call: TRBD1 (6 bases). The CDR3 contains 14 residues. In germline, CDR1 is MNHEY, CDR2 SVGAGI. The V and J ends lost 8 bases and 9 bases respectively, with 17 bases between them. CDR3 protein: CASSRDNQGSPLHF. In nucleotides, the CDR3 is TGTGCCAGCTCCCGGGACAATCAAGGTTCACCCCTCCACTTT.

This clonotype was detected only a few times. The chain employs TRBV5-1 and TRBJ1-4, with D hard to call. V dropped 0 bases and J dropped 5 bases, with 8 bases sitting between them. The CDR3 has 14 residues. Germline V gene data show CDR1 as SGHRS and CDR2 as YFSETQ. CDR3 coding DNA: TGCGCCAGCAGCTTGGGGCAGAACAATGAAAAACTGTTTTTT. It specifies CASSLGQNNEKLFF. Together with reference TRBV5-1 and TRBJ1-4, the CDR3 gives the full variable domain: KAGVTQTPRYLIKTRGQQVTLSCSPISGHRSVSWYQQTPGQGLQFLFEYFSETQRNKGNFPGRFSGRQFSNSRSEMNVSTLELGDSALYLCASSLGQNNEKLFFGSGTQLSVL.

The CDR3 DNA reads as TGTGCCACCAGTGATTTGTTGGACATTCAGTACTTC. Protein product: CATSDLLDIQYF. V usage is TRBV24-1 and J usage is TRBJ2-4; D call uncertain. Trimming left V 0 bases short and J 8 bases short, with 4 bases between. The CDR3 is made up of 12 amino acids. Germline assignment: CDR1 KGHDR and CDR2 SFDVKD.

This chain uses TRBV24-1 with TRBJ2-3; 7 positions agree with TRBD1. Germline V CDR1 and CDR2: KGHDR, SFDVKD. The CDR3 is 13 amino acids. V trimming: 6 bases; J trimming: 3 bases; junction bases outside the gene matches: 2. CDR3 sequence: CATSRQGTDTQYF. Written as DNA, the CDR3 is TGTGCCACCAGTCGACAGGGAACAGATACGCAGTATTTT.

CDR3 region: CASSSYRPWTSGNPDYEQYF. DNA of the CDR3: TGTGCCAGCAGCTCCTACAGACCTTGGACTAGCGGGAATCCTGATTACGAGCAGTACTTC. This chain links TRBV7-2 with TRBJ2-7; TRBD2 agrees at 12 bases. The CDR3 has 20 residues. The ends lost 4 bases at V and 4 bases at J; junction bases unmatched: 20. Germline loops: CDR1 SGHTA, CDR2 FQGNSA.

The chain combines TRBV7-9 with TRBJ2-3; TRBD2 aligns across 7 bases. The CDR3 is made up of 15 amino acids. In germline, CDR1 is SEHNR, CDR2 FQNEAQ (reference sequence). Unmatched junction bases numbered 8, after V lost 5 bases and J lost 3 bases. The CDR3 DNA follows: TGTGCCAGCAGCGCCGGCGGCGGGAGAACAGATACGCAGTATTTT. Encoded protein: CASSAGGGRTDTQYF.

The chain combines TRBV11-1 with TRBJ1-1, with a weak D call TRBD1 (6 bases). Germline V gene sequence: CDR1 SGHAT, CDR2 FQDESV (reference sequence). With 5 bases removed from V and 4 bases from J, the gap between germline ends came to 17 bases. This CDR3 contains 15 residues. The CDR3 DNA follows: TGTGCCAGCAGCCTAAGGACAGCCGGCCTCACTGAAGCTTTCTTT. Its protein product is CASSLRTAGLTEAFF.

DNA for the CDR3: TGTGCCAGCAGCCTTGAGGCGAGTACGGAGACCCAGTACTTC. It is translated as CASSLEASTETQYF. The chain couples TRBV9 to TRBJ2-5, with D unclear. CDR3 size: 14 residues. From germline, CDR1 is SGDLS and CDR2 YYNGEE. V lost 4 bases and J 5 bases, leaving 15 bases between the germline ends. Full variable domain (missing parts from reference TRBV9 and TRBJ2-5): DSGVTQTPKHLITATGQRVTLRCSPRSGDLSVYWYQQSLDQGLQFLIQYYNGEERAKGNILERFSAQQFPDLHSELNLSSLELGDSALYFCASSLEASTETQYFGPGTRLLVL.

This chain uses TRBV5-1 with TRBJ2-3, with D perhaps assigned TRBD1 or TRBD2 (5 bases each). The V end was cut by 4 bases, the J end by 0 bases, with 15 bases between. CDR3 length equals 16 residues. CDR1 is SGHRS and CDR2 is YFSETQ in the germline V gene. The CDR3 DNA sequence: TGCGCCAGCAGCAGAGGGACGGGTCCAAGCACAGATACGCAGTATTTT. Its translation: CASSRGTGPSTDTQYF.

V gene TRBV9 combines with J gene TRBJ2-3, with 7 bases identical to TRBD1. Trimming removed 2 bases from V and 0 bases from J; junction bases left unmatched: 0. The CDR3 totals 14 residues. CDR1 is SGDLS and CDR2 is YYNGEE in the germline V gene. DNA for the CDR3: TGTGCCAGCAGCGTGGGACAGAGCACAGATACGCAGTATTTT. As protein: CASSVGQSTDTQYF.

This clonotype was seen at least ten times. The rearrangement uses TRBV6-1 and TRBJ2-5, with D possibly matching TRBD2 (6 bases). Trimming removed 7 bases at V and 1 base at J, with 16 bases between. The CDR3 has 15 residues. The V gene's germline CDR1 is MNHNS and CDR2 SASEGT. The CDR3 DNA follows: TGTGCCAGCATTCGTCGGGAGACCGTCCAAGAGACCCAGTACTTC. This gives the protein CASIRRETVQETQYF.

This clonotype was seen more than once but under ten times. The chain carries TRBV10-3 and TRBJ2-1, with 7 positions matching TRBD1. With 6 bases clipped from V and 2 bases from J, the junction kept 7 bases outside the gene matches. The CDR3 is 15 residues long. CDR1 is ENHRY and CDR2 is SYGVKD in the germline V gene. The CDR3 loop reads CAIRRQGSTYNEQFF. DNA of the CDR3: TGTGCCATCAGAAGACAGGGCAGCACCTACAATGAGCAGTTCTTC.

This clonotype was counted only a few times. J is TRBJ1-2 and V is TRBV25-1, with D possibly being TRBD1 (5 bases). The germline V gene encodes CDR1 MGHDK and CDR2 SYGVNS. This CDR3 is 14 amino acids long. The V gene lost 0 bases and the J gene lost 6 bases, with 11 bases spanning the gap. Here the CDR3 DNA reads TGTGCCAGCAGTGAATACCCCCAGGGTAATGGCTACACCTTC. Residues: CASSEYPQGNGYTF.

V usage is TRBV6-5 and J usage is TRBJ1-6; D call uncertain. This CDR3 region has 16 residues. Trimming took off 2 bases at V and 3 bases at J, with 11 bases between the two ends. Germline assignment: CDR1 MNHEY and CDR2 SVGAGI. The CDR3 region has the DNA TGTGCCAGCAGTTACGGTGGCGGCAGCTATAATTCACCCCTCCACTTT. As protein: CASSYGGGSYNSPLHF.

In this sample, this clonotype turned up a few times. The V gene is TRBV29-1, the J gene TRBJ2-3; D possibly corresponds to TRBD2 (5 bases). Germline V lookup: CDR1 SQVTM, CDR2 ANQGSEA. The CDR3 has 13 residues. Trimming shortened V by 3 bases and J by 2 bases, and 9 bases separated the two germline ends. Here the CDR3 DNA reads TGCAGCGTTGATATAGCGCCCACAGATACGCAGTATTTT. This gives the protein CSVDIAPTDTQYF.

The rearrangement joins TRBV5-6 to TRBJ1-6; TRBD1 matches at 9 bases. Germline V lookup: CDR1 SGHDT, CDR2 YYEEEE. Trimming removed 4 bases from V and 7 bases from J; junction bases left unmatched: 6. This CDR3 has 15 residues. The CDR3 coding sequence is TGTGCCAGCAGCCCGGACAGGGGTCGGAATTCACCCCTCCACTTT. Protein product: CASSPDRGRNSPLHF.

The sample holds many counts of this clonotype. The chain joins TRBV7-9 to TRBJ2-7; TRBD2 agrees at 7 bases. CDR1 and CDR2 (germline): SEHNR, FQNEAQ (reference sequence). V gave up 8 bases and J gave up 7 bases; unmatched junction bases: 8. The CDR3 has 12 residues. CDR3 loop: CASGGRHLEQYF. The CDR3 bases are TGTGCCAGCGGCGGGAGACACCTGGAGCAGTACTTC.

The sample holds a few counts of this clonotype. The CDR3 reads CASSSRGLGNEQFF. The CDR3 DNA is TGTGCCAGCAGCTCGAGGGGCCTGGGCAATGAGCAGTTCTTC. This chain uses TRBV5-5 with TRBJ2-1; D might be TRBD1 or TRBD2, each matching 5 bases. The CDR3 length is 14 residues. Between the trimmed V and J ends, which lost 3 bases and 6 bases, there was a span of 13 bases. In germline, CDR1 is SGHKS, CDR2 YYEKEE (reference sequence). The full variable domain, in which reference TRBV5-5 and TRBJ2-1 provide the parts outside the CDR3, is DAGVTQSPTHLIKTRGQQVTLRCSPISGHKSVSWYQQVLGQGPQFIFQYYEKEERGRGNFPDRFSARQFPNYSSELNVNALLLGDSALYLCASSSRGLGNEQFFGPGTRLTVL.

This clonotype has only a few counts. This chain joins TRBV20-1 and TRBJ2-5; a possible D gene is TRBD1 (6 bases). V shed 0 bases and J shed 1 base, with 12 bases lying between them. Per germline, CDR1 DFQATT and CDR2 SNEGSKA (reference sequence). The CDR3 is made up of 15 amino acids. DNA for the CDR3: TGCAGTGCTAGAGATCAGGGGCGAGTCCAAGAGACCCAGTACTTC. As protein: CSARDQGRVQETQYF.

The genes are TRBV7-2 and TRBJ2-7; D uncertain. Trimming cost V 3 bases and J 0 bases, with 9 bases left between them. The germline V gene encodes CDR1 SGHTA and CDR2 FQGNSA. The CDR3 is 14 amino acids. In DNA form, the CDR3 reads TGTGCCAGCAGCTTTTATGAGAGCTCCTACGAGCAGTACTTC. Translation: CASSFYESSYEQYF. Drawing the rest from reference TRBV7-2 and TRBJ2-7, the complete variable domain is GAGVSQSPSNKVTEKGKDVELRCDPISGHTALYWYRQSLGQGLEFLIYFQGNSAPDKSGLPSDRFSAERTGGSVSTLTIQRTQQEDSAVYLCASSFYESSYEQYFGPGTRLTVT.

This clonotype came up once. The chain combines TRBV5-2 with TRBJ2-5; TRBD1, as called in the table, went unchecked against the DNA. TRBV5-2 counts as a pseudogene. CDR3 length equals 14 residues. This CDR3 reads CASNSRTGQETQYF. DNA of the CDR3: TGTGCCAGCAACTCACGGACAGGCCAAGAGACCCAGTACTTC.

This clonotype was counted many times. The chain is built from TRBV20-1 and TRBJ1-5; D is uncertain. CDR3 length equals 16 residues. V gave up 3 bases and J gave up 0 bases, with 15 bases separating them. CDR1 and CDR2 (germline): DFQATT, SNEGSKA (reference sequence). DNA of the CDR3: TGCAGTGCTAGCCCCTATACAGCCCCTAGCAATCAGCCCCAGCATTTT. The encoded protein is CSASPYTAPSNQPQHF.

In DNA form, the CDR3 reads TGTGCCAGTAGACAGCTTAGCACAGATACGCAGTATTTT. Its translation is CASRQLSTDTQYF. This chain uses TRBV19 with TRBJ2-3; D is ambiguous. V lost 6 bases and J 0 bases, leaving 7 bases between the germline ends. The germline V gene has CDR1 LNHDA and CDR2 SQIVND (reference sequence). The CDR3 loop spans 13 amino acids.

This clonotype was seen a handful of times. V usage is TRBV7-3 and J usage is TRBJ2-2; D could derive from TRBD1 or TRBD2 (6 bases each). Trimming took 6 bases from V and 5 from J, leaving 13 bases between them. The CDR3 contains 14 residues. Germline CDR1 and CDR2: SGHTA and FQGTGA. The CDR3 protein is CASSRGTVTGELFF. Here the CDR3 DNA reads TGTGCCAGCAGTAGGGGGACTGTTACCGGGGAGCTGTTTTTT.